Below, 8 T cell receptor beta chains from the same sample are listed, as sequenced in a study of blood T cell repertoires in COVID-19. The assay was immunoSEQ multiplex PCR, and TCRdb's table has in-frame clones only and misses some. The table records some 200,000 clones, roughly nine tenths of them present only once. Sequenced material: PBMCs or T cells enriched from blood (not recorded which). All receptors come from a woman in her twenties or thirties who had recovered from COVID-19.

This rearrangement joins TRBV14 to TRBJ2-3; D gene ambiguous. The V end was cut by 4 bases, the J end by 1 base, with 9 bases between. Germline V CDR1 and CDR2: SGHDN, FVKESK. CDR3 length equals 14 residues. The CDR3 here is CASSRLQGTDTQYF. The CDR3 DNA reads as TGTGCCAGCAGCCGCTTGCAGGGCACAGATACGCAGTATTTT.

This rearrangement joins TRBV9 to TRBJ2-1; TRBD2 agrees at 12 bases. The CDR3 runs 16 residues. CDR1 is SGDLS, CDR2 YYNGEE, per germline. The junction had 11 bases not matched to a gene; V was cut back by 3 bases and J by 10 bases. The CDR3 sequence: CASSATPSGGAEEQFF. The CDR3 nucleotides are TGTGCCAGCAGCGCAACCCCTAGCGGGGGGGCCGAAGAGCAGTTCTTC.

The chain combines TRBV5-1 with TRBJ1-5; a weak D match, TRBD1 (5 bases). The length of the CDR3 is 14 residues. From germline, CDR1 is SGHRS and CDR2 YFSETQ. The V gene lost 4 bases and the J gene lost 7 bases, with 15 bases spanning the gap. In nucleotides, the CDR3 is TGCGCCAGCAGCCCTAATTCAGACAGCCAGCCCCAGCATTTT. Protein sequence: CASSPNSDSQPQHF.

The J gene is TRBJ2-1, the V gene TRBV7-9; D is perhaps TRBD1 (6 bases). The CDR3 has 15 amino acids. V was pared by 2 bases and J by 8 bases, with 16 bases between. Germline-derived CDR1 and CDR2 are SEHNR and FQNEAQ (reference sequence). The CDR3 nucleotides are TGTGCCAGCAGCTTACCTGACAGGCCTTTCGATGAGCAGTTCTTC. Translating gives CASSLPDRPFDEQFF.

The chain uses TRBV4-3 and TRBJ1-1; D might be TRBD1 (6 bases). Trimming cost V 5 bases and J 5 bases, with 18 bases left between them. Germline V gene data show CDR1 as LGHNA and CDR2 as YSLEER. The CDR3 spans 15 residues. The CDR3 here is CASSARWSGVTEAFF. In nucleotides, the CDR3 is TGCGCCAGCAGCGCAAGGTGGTCAGGGGTGACTGAAGCTTTCTTT.

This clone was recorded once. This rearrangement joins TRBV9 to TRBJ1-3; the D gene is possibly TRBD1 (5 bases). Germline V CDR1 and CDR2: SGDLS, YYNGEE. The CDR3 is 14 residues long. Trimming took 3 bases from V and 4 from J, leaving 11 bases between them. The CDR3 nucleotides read TGTGCCAGCAGCGCAGACAGCTCCGGAAACACCATATATTTT. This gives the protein CASSADSSGNTIYF.

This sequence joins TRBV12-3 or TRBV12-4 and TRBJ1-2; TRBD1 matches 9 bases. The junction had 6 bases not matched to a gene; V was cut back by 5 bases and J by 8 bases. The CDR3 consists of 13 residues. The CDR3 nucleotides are TGTGCCAGCAGTACCTGGACAGGGGACGGCTACACCTTC. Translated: CASSTWTGDGYTF.

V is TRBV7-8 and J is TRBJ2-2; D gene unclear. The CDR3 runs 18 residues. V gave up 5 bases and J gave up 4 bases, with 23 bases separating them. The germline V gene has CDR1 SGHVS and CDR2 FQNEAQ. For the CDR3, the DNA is TGTGCCAGCAGCCTCCCGACCCCCAGCGCCGAAGCCACCGGGGAGCTGTTTTTT. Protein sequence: CASSLPTPSAEATGELFF.